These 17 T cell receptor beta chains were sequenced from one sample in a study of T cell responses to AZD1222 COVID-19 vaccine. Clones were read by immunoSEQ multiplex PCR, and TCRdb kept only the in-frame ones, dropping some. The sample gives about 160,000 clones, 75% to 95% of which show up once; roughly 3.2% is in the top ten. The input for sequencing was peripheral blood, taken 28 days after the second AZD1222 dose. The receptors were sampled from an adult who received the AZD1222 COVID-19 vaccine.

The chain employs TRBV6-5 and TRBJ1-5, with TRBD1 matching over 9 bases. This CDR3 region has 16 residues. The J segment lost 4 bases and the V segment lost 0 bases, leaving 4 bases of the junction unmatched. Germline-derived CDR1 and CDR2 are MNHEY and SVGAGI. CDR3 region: CASSYSQGATNQPQHF. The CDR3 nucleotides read TGTGCCAGCAGTTACTCACAGGGGGCAACGAATCAGCCCCAGCATTTT.

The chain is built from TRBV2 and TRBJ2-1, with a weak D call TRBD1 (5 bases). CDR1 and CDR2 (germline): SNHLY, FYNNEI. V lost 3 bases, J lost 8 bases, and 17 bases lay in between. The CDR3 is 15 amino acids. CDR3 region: CASSESGRVWDEQFF. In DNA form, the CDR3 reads TGTGCCAGCAGTGAGTCAGGCAGGGTGTGGGATGAGCAGTTCTTC.

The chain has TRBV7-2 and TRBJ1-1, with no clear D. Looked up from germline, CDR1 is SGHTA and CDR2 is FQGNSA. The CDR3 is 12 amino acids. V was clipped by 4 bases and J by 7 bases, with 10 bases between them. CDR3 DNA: TGTGCCAGCAGCTGGGGTGACGGTGAAGCTTTCTTT. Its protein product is CASSWGDGEAFF.

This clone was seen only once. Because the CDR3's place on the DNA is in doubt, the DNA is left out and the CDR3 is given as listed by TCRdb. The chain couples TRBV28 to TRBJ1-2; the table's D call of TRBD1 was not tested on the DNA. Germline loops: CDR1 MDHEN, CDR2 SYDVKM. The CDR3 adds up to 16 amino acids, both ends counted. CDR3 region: CASSLVLFGQGARSTF.

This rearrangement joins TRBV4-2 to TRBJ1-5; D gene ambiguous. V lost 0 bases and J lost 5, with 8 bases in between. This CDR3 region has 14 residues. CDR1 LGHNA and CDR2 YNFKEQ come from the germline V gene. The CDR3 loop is CASSQEEGDQPQHF. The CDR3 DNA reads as TGTGCCAGCAGCCAAGAAGAGGGTGATCAGCCCCAGCATTTT.

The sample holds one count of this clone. The CDR3 bases are TGTGCCATCAGTGGAGACAGGGGGGACACTGAAGCTTTCTTT. Protein: CAISGDRGDTEAFF. This sequence joins TRBV10-3 and TRBJ1-1; 9 bases line up with TRBD1. The CDR3 is 14 amino acids. Germline assignment: CDR1 ENHRY and CDR2 SYGVKD. Trimming removed 4 bases from V and 3 bases from J; junction bases left unmatched: 3.

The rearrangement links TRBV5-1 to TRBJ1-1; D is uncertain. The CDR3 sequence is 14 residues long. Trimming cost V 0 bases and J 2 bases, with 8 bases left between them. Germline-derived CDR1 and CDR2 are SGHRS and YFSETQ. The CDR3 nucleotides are TGCGCCAGCAGCTTGGTCCCAAGCAACACTGAAGCTTTCTTT. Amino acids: CASSLVPSNTEAFF.

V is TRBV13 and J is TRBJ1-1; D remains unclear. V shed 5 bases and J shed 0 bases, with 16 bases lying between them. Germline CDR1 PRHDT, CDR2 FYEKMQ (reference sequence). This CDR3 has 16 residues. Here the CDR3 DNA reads TGTGCCAGCAGCCCTACCGGCGACCGGCTGAACACTGAAGCTTTCTTT. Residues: CASSPTGDRLNTEAFF.

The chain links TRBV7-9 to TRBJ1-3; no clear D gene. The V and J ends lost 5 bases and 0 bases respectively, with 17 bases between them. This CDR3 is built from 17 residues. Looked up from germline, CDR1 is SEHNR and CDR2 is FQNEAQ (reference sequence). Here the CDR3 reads CASSPSARARSGNTIYF. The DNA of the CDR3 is TGTGCCAGCAGCCCCTCTGCCCGGGCCCGCTCTGGAAACACCATATATTTT.

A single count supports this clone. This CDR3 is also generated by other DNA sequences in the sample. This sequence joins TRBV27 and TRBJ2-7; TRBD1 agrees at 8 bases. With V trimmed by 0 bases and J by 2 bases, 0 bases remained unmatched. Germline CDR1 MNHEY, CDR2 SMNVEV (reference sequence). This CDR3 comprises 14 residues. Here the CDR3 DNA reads TGTGCCAGCAGTTTATCCAGGGGGCCCTACGAGCAGTACTTC. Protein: CASSLSRGPYEQYF.

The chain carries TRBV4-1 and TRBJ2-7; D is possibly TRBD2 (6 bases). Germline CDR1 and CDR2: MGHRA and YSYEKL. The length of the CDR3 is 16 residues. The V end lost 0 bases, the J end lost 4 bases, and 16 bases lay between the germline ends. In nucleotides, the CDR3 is TGCGCCAGCAGCCAAGAGGTGACGGGAGTCGGTTACGAGCAGTACTTC. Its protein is CASSQEVTGVGYEQYF.

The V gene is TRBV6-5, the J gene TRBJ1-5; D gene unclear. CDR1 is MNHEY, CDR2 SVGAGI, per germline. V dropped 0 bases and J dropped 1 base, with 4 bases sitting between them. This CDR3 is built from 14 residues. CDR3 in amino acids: CASSYSLSNQPQHF. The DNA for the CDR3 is TGTGCCAGCAGTTACTCCTTGAGCAATCAGCCCCAGCATTTT.

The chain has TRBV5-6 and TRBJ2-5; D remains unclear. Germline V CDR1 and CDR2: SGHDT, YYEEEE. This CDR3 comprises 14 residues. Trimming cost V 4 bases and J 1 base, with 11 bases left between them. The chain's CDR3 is CASSISVGQETQYF. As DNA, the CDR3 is TGTGCCAGCAGCATCAGTGTCGGCCAAGAGACCCAGTACTTC.

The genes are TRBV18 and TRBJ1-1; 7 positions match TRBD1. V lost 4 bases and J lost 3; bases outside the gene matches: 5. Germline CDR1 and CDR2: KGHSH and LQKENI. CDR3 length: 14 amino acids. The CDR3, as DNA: TGTGCCAGCTCACAGTCGGACAGGCACACTGAAGCTTTCTTT. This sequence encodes CASSQSDRHTEAFF.

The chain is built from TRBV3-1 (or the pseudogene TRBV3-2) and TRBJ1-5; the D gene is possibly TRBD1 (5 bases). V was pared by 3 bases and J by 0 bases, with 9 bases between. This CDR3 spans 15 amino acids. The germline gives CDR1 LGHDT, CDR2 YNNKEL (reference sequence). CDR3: CASSQGGYSNQPQHF. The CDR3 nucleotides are TGTGCCAGCAGCCAGGGGGGGTATAGCAATCAGCCCCAGCATTTT.

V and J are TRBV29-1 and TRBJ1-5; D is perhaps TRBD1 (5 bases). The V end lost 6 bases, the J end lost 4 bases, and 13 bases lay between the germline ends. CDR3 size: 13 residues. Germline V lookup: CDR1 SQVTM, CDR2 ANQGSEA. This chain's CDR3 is CSVGAGRNQPQHF. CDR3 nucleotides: TGCAGCGTAGGGGCCGGGAGAAATCAGCCCCAGCATTTT.

The CDR3 region is CATSESPPVLYDNSPLHF. For the CDR3, the DNA is TGTGCCACCAGTGAGAGCCCTCCGGTCCTATATGATAATTCACCCCTCCACTTT. The V gene is TRBV24-1, the J gene TRBJ1-6; D is uncertain. The CDR3 loop spans 18 amino acids. The ends were cut back, 4 bases at V and 5 bases at J, with 20 bases in the middle. Germline V gives CDR1 KGHDR, CDR2 SFDVKD.